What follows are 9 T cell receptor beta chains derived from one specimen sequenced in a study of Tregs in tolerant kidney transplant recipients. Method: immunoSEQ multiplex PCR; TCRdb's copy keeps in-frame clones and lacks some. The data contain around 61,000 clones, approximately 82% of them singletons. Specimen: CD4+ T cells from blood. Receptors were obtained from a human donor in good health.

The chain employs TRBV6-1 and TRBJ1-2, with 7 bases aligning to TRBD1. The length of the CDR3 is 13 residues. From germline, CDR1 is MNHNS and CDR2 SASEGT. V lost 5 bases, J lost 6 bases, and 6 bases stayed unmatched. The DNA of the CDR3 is TGTGCCAGCAGTAGACAGGGAAACGATGGCTACACCTTC. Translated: CASSRQGNDGYTF.

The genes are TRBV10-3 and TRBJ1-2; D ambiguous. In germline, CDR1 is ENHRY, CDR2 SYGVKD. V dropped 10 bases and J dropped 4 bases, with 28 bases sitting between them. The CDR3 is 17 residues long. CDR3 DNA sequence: TGTGCCACCAGAACTCTTACGAATGGACGGCAAGGCTATGGCTACACCTTC. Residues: CATRTLTNGRQGYGYTF.

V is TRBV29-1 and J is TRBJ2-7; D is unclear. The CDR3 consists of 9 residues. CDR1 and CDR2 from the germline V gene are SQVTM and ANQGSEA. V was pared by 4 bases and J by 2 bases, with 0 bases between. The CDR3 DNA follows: TGCAGCGTTGCCTACGAGCAGTACTTC. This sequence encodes CSVAYEQYF.

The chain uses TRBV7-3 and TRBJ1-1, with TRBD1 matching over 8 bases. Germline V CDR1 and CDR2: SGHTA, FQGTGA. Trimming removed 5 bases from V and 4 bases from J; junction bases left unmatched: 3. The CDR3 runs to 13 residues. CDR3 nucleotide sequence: TGTGCCAGCAGCACACAGGGGGGCACTGAAGCTTTCTTT. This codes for CASSTQGGTEAFF.

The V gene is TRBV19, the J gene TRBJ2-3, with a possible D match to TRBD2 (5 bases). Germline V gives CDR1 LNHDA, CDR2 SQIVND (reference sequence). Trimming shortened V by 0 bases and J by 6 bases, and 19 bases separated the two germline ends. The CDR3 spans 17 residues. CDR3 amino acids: CASSIEGPRGGPDTQYF. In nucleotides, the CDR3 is TGTGCCAGTAGTATAGAAGGGCCGCGTGGAGGCCCGGATACGCAGTATTTT.

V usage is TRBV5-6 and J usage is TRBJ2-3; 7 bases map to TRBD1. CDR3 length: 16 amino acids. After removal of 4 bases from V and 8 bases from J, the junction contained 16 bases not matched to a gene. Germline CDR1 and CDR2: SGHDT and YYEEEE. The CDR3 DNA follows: TGTGCCAGCAGCCCGAATACAGGGGTCATGGCTACTACGCAGTATTTT. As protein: CASSPNTGVMATTQYF.

CDR3 DNA sequence: TGTGCCAGCAGCTTAGTCTCGTCGGATGGAGGCACTGAAGCTTTCTTT. Its protein is CASSLVSSDGGTEAFF. J is TRBJ1-1 and V is TRBV11-3, with D hard to call. Germline CDR1 and CDR2: SGHNT and YENEEA. The CDR3 contains 16 residues. Trimming removed 1 base at V and 4 bases at J, with 16 bases between.

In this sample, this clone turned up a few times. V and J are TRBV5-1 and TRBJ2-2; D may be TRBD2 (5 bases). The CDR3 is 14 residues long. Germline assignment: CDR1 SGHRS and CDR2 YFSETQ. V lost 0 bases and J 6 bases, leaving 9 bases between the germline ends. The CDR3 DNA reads TGCGCCAGCAGCTTGGATTGGCGGGCCGGGGAGCTGTTTTTT. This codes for CASSLDWRAGELFF.

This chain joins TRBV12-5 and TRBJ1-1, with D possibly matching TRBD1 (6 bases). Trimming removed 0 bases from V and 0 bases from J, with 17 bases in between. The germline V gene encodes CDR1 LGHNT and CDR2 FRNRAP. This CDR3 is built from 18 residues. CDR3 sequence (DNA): TGTGCTAGTGGTTTGGTTAGCAGGGGACTAAATATGAACACTGAAGCTTTCTTT. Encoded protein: CASGLVSRGLNMNTEAFF.